This T cell receptor beta chain was captured in a study of blood T cell repertoires in COVID-19. Across the study: Samples came from the United States, Italy and Spain, spanning acute and convalescent COVID-19. The analysed material was cDNA or gDNA that came from T cells, B-cell-depleted T cells, or PBMCs.

This CDR3 has 13 residues. Germline values: CDR1 SNHLY, CDR2 FYNNEI. V lost 7 bases, J lost 1 base, and 10 bases lay in between. The assay was immunoSEQ multiplex PCR, and TCRdb's table has in-frame clones only and misses some. The table has about 89,000 clones, 55% to 75% seen once. The sequence was collected from a woman over 75 with acute or convalescent COVID-19. Specimen: peripheral blood. V is TRBV2 and J is TRBJ2-5; perhaps TRBD1 as D (6 bases). DNA of the CDR3: TGTGCCAGCACCGGACAGACCCAAGAGACCCAGTACTTC. Its protein product is CASTGQTQETQYF.